This TCR beta chain was retrieved from a study of T-cell memory formation after mild COVID-19. Background on the study: TCR clustering was largely donor specific. Points from the study as a whole: Among contracting clones, CD4+ were mainly CM/EM and CD8+ enriched in EMRA. Some clones that responded turned up in pre-infection memory, which suggests that cross-reactive memory joined in.

This clonotype was counted a few times. Its specificity is unknown. From 5'RACE with constant-segment primers came TCR alpha and TCR beta cDNA libraries that carried sample barcodes and UMIs. Each CDR3 protein gets one entry after TCRdb re-called the 5' RACE reads with MiXCR. Of around 320,000 distinct CDR3 sequences in the sample, 15% to 20% were seen once. Trimming took 7 bases from V and 3 from J, leaving 13 bases between them. Germline assignment: CDR1 SGHRS and CDR2 YFSETQ. CDR3 size: 13 residues. The rearrangement links TRBV5-1 to TRBJ2-5; D is possibly TRBD1 (6 bases). The sequencing input was PBMCs or a T cell subset sorted from them (not recorded which). The sequence came from a man younger than 35 who had mild COVID-19 (a few samples of this study predate the infection). Cell type and time point are not known. CDR3 region: CASRGEGEETQYF. CDR3 coding DNA: TGCGCCAGCCGCGGTGAGGGGGAAGAGACCCAGTACTTC. Together with reference TRBV5-1 and TRBJ2-5, the CDR3 gives the full variable domain: KAGVTQTPRYLIKTRGQQVTLSCSPISGHRSVSWYQQTPGQGLQFLFEYFSETQRNKGNFPGRFSGRQFSNSRSEMNVSTLELGDSALYLCASRGEGEETQYFGPGTRLLVL.